This TCR beta chain was found in a study of Ad26.COV2.S vaccination and SARS-CoV-2 variants. Overall study results and limits: People who got the vaccine or the placebo had similar non-spike TCR breadth. There was reportedly substantial breadth in spike-specific CD8+ and CD4+ T cell responses after vaccination.

As to this clone: Its antigen is not known.

The CDR3 is made up of 16 amino acids. Produced via immunoSEQ multiplex PCR; TCRdb's table is partial and in-frame only. The sample shows about 460,000 clones, approximately 90% of them seen only once. Treatment here: approximately 18 received Ad26.COV2.S at low or high dose, single or two shots; 5 received placebo; per-sample allocation not given. Collection of the samples took place on day 63 after the first injection of vaccine or placebo. The sample in question was peripheral blood, obtained in a trial of Ad26.COV2.S vaccine versus placebo. This chain links TRBV21-1 with TRBJ1-5. TRBV21-1 is assigned pseudogene status. The clonotype was recovered from a person aged 18 to 65 who received the Ad26.COV2.S COVID-19 vaccine or a placebo. CDR3 DNA: TGTGCCAGCCACCCCAAACGGGAGGGCCCAAATCAGCCCCAGCATTTT. Protein product: CASHPKREGPNQPQHF.